This TCR beta chain was documented in a study of cytomegalovirus exposure and HLA in healthy donors. CDR3 size: 18 residues. Germline CDR1 reads MNHEY; CDR2 reads SMNVEV (reference sequence). V was cut by 6 bases and J by 1 base, with 24 bases left in between. Study outcomes and limitations: In a later analysis, DRB1 alleles had the most associated TCRs; HLA-C alleles the fewest. In a later analysis, a genetic analysis reported fewer productive-TCR N-insertions in an Asian-associated ancestry cluster than the cohort average. Earlier results showed most TCR beta V segments being productive about 90% or about 30% of the time. Among TCR beta chains of equal frequency, HLA-associated ones were more clonally expanded in a later analysis.

Primers: 60 Vbeta forward and 13 Jbeta reverse. Assay used: immunoSEQ multiplex PCR; TCRdb lists only in-frame clones, some missing. The sample carries approximately 110,000 clones, around 74% recorded once. The table lists this clone with a few counts. Its antigen is undetermined. Sequences were obtained from PBMCs. The rearrangement links TRBV27 to TRBJ1-2; no clear D. The TCR comes from a woman aged 40 to 49 in good health and CMV-seropositive. CDR3 protein: CASSSREGVLSLNYGYTF. DNA for the CDR3: TGTGCCAGCAGCTCCCGGGAAGGAGTCCTCTCCCTTAACTATGGCTACACCTTC.